This TCR beta chain came from a study of long-term antiretroviral therapy in people with HIV. The overall study: The oldest samples precede the 2015 immediate-ART recommendation by about a decade.

CDR1 is MDHEN and CDR2 is SYDVKM in the germline V gene. V was cut by 3 bases and J by 4 bases, with 7 bases left in between. The CDR3 totals 12 residues. Survey level was the resolution at which the v3.0 immunoSEQ assay ran. Method: immunoSEQ multiplex PCR; TCRdb's copy keeps in-frame clones and lacks some. The data hold under 45,000 clones, with less than 90% observed a single time. This clonotype was obtained from a man younger than 35 with HIV. The V call is TRBV28, the J call TRBJ2-7; no clear D gene. Sequenced here: unsorted PBMCs, sampled 1 year after starting antiretroviral therapy. In DNA, the CDR3 is TGTGCCAGCAGTTTCCCAAGATACGAGCAGTACTTC. Translating it yields CASSFPRYEQYF.